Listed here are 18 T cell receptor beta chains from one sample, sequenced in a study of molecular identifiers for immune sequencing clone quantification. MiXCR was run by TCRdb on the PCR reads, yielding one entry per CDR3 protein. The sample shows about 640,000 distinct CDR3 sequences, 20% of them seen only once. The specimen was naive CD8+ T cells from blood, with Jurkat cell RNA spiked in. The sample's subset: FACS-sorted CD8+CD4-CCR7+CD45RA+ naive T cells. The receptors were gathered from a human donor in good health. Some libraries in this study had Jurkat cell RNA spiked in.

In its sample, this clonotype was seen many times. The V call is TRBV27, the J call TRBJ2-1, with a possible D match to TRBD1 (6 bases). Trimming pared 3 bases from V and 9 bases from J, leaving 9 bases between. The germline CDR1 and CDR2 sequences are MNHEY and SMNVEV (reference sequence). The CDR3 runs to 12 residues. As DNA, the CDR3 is TGTGCCAGCAGTTTCCCAGGGGCTGAGCAGTTCTTC. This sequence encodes CASSFPGAEQFF.

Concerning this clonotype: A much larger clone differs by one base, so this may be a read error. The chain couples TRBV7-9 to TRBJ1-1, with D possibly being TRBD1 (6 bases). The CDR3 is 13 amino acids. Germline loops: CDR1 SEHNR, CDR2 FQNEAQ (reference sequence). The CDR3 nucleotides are TGTGCCAGCAACTTACCAGGGGACGCTGAAGCTTTCTTT. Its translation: CASNLPGDAEAFF.

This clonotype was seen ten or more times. The chain's CDR3 is CASSVDREFTDTQYF. DNA of the CDR3: TGTGCCAGCAGTGTCGACAGAGAGTTCACAGATACGCAGTATTTT. The chain has TRBV12-3 or TRBV12-4 and TRBJ2-3; TRBD1 might be the D (5 bases). The CDR3 extends over 15 amino acids. V was cut by 5 bases and J by 2 bases, with 14 bases left in between.

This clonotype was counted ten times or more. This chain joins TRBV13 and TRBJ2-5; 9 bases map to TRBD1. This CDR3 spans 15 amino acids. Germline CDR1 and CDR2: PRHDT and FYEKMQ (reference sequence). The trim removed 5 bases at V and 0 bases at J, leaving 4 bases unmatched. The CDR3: CASSARTGDQETQYF. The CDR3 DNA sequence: TGTGCCAGCAGCGCAAGGACAGGGGACCAAGAGACCCAGTACTTC.

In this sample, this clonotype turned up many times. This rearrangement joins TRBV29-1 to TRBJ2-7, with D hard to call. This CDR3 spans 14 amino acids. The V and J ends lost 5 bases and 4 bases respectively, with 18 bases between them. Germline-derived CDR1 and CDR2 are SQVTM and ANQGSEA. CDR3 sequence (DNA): TGCAGCGTTAGAGACCGTGGAGTCGGGTACGAGCAGTACTTC. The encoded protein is CSVRDRGVGYEQYF.

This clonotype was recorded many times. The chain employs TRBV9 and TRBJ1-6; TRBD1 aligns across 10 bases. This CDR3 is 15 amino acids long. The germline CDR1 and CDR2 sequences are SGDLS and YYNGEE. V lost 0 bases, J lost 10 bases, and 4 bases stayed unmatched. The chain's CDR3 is CASSVDGTGVSPLHF. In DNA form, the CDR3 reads TGTGCCAGCAGCGTAGATGGGACAGGGGTATCACCCCTCCACTTT. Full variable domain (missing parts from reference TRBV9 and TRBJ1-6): DSGVTQTPKHLITATGQRVTLRCSPRSGDLSVYWYQQSLDQGLQFLIQYYNGEERAKGNILERFSAQQFPDLHSELNLSSLELGDSALYFCASSVDGTGVSPLHFGNGTRLTVT.

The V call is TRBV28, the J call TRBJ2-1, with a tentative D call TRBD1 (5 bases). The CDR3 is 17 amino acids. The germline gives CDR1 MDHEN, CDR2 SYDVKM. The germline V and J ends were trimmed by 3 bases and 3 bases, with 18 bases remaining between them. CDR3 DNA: TGTGCCAGCAGTTTTTACCCTTTGGGGCCCCTCTACAATGAGCAGTTCTTC. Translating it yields CASSFYPLGPLYNEQFF.

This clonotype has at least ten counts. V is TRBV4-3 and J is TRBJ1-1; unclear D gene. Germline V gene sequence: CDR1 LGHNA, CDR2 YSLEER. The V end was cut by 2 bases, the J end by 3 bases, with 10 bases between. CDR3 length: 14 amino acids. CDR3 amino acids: CASSQFDGDTEAFF. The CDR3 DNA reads TGCGCCAGCAGCCAATTTGACGGAGACACTGAAGCTTTCTTT.

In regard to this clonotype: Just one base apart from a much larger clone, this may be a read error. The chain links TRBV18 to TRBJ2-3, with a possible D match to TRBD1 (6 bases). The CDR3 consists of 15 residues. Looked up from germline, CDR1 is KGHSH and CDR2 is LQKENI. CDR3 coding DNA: TGTGCCGGCTCACCAGGGGTAAATTTAAAAGATACGCAGTATTTT. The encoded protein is CAGSPGVNLKDTQYF.

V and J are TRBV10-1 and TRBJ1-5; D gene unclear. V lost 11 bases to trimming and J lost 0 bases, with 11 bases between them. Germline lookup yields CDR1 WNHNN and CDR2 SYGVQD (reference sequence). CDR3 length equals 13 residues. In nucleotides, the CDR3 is TGCGCCGCCGACGAGGTTAGCAATCAGCCCCAGCATTTT. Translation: CAADEVSNQPQHF.

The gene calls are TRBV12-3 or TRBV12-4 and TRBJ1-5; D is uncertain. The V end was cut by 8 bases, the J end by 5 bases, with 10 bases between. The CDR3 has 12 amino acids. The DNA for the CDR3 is TGTGCCAGCGGCAATTTAGATCAGCCCCAGCATTTT. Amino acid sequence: CASGNLDQPQHF.

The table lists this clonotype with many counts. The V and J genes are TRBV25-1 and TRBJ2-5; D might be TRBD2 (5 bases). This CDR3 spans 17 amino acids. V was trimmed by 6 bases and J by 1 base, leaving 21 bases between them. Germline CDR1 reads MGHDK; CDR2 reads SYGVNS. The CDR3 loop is CASSPSSTHDVQETQYF. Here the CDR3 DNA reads TGTGCCAGCAGCCCTTCTAGCACTCACGACGTCCAAGAGACCCAGTACTTC.

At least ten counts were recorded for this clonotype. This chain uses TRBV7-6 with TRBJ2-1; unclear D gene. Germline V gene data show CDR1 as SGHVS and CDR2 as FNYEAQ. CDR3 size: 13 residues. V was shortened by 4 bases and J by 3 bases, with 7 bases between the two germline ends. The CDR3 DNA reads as TGTGCCAGCAGCTATAACAGCTACAATGAGCAGTTCTTC. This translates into CASSYNSYNEQFF.

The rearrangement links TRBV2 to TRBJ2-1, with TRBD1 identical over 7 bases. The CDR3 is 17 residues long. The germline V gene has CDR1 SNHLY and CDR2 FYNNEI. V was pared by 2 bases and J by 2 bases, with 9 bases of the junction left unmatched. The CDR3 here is CASSESPVQGTYNEQFF. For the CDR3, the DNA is TGTGCCAGCAGTGAATCCCCGGTACAGGGGACCTACAATGAGCAGTTCTTC.

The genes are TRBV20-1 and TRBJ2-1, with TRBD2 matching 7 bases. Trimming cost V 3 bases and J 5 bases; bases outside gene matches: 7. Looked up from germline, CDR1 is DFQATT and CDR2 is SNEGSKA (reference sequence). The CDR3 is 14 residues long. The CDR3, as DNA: TGCAGTGCTAGGAGGCTAGCGGCCAACAATGAGCAGTTCTTC. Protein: CSARRLAANNEQFF.

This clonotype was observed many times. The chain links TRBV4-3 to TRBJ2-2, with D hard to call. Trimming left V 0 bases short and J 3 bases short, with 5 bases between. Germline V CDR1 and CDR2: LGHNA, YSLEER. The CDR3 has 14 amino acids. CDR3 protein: CASSQDSYTGELFF. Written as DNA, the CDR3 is TGCGCCAGCAGCCAAGATAGTTACACCGGGGAGCTGTTTTTT.

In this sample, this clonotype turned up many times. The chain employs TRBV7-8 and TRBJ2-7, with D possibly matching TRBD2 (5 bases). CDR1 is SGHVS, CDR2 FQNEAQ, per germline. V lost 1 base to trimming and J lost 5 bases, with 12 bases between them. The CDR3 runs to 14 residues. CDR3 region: CASSLEAGVHEQYF. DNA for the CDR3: TGTGCCAGCAGCTTAGAGGCCGGGGTGCACGAGCAGTACTTC.

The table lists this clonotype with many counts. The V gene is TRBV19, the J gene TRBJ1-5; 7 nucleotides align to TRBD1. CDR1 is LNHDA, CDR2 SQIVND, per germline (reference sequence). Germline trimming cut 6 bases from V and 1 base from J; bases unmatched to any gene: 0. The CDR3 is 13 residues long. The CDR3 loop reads CASRDRSNQPQHF. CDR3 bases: TGTGCCAGTAGGGACAGGAGCAATCAGCCCCAGCATTTT.